One and the same sample provided the 5 T cell receptor beta chains below, sequenced in a study of T-cell reconstitution after alpha-beta-depleted transplantation in children. During its preparation, the TCRbeta library received unique molecular identifiers. TCRdb re-derived calls from the PCR reads in MiXCR, one entry per CDR3 protein. The profile shows about 250,000 distinct CDR3 sequences, 20% to 30% of them singletons. Sample: PBMCs, mostly from graft donor cells, taken 360 days after TCRalphabeta/CD19-depleted stem cell transplant. These receptors all come from a female patient aged 2-9 years who had a stem cell transplant for congenital amegakaryocytic thrombocytopenia, so the T cells may come from the graft donor.

The chain couples TRBV7-2 to TRBJ1-5; tentatively, D is TRBD1 (5 bases). Trimming took off 3 bases at V and 9 bases at J, with 12 bases between the two ends. This CDR3 is 13 amino acids long. The germline V gene has CDR1 SGHTA and CDR2 FQGNSA. The CDR3 reads CASSLGPLWPQHF. CDR3 DNA: TGTGCCAGCAGCTTGGGGCCATTGTGGCCCCAGCATTTT. Based on the CDR3 plus reference TRBV7-2 and TRBJ1-5, the full variable domain is GAGVSQSPSNKVTEKGKDVELRCDPISGHTALYWYRQSLGQGLEFLIYFQGNSAPDKSGLPSDRFSAERTGGSVSTLTIQRTQQEDSAVYLCASSLGPLWPQHFGDGTRLSIL.

This clonotype was counted only a few times. This chain uses TRBV6-2 or TRBV6-3 with TRBJ2-6; D is ambiguous. Germline CDR1 is MNHEY and CDR2 is SVGEGT. The CDR3 has 17 amino acids. Trimming took 6 bases from V and 4 from J, leaving 19 bases between them. CDR3 amino acids: CASSTTPQVSGANVLTF. Written as DNA, the CDR3 is TGTGCCAGCAGCACCACACCCCAGGTCTCCGGGGCCAACGTCCTGACTTTC.

This clonotype was detected ten times or more. The V gene is TRBV15, the J gene TRBJ2-4, with 9 bases matching TRBD2. CDR1 is LNHNV, CDR2 YYDKDF, per germline (reference sequence). The CDR3 sequence is 15 residues long. J gave up 7 bases and V 1 base, and 5 bases lay outside the gene matches. The CDR3 DNA reads TGTGCCACCAGCAGAGGGACTAGCGCCTCGAACATTCAGTACTTC. Amino acids: CATSRGTSASNIQYF.

A few counts support this clonotype. The rearrangement links TRBV4-2 to TRBJ1-2; perhaps TRBD1 as D (6 bases). Deletions cut 3 bases from V and 3 bases from J, with 20 bases between. The CDR3 consists of 17 residues. Germline CDR1 LGHNA, CDR2 YNFKEQ. The CDR3 region is CASSQGVRDTGYYGYTF. The CDR3, as DNA: TGTGCCAGCAGCCAGGGGGTAAGGGACACGGGTTACTATGGCTACACCTTC.

The chain combines TRBV5-1 with TRBJ1-1; D not resolved. Germline-derived CDR1 and CDR2 are SGHRS and YFSETQ. Between the trimmed V and J ends, which lost 4 bases and 5 bases, there was a span of 15 bases. This CDR3 has 14 residues. The CDR3 is CASSREPGDTEAFF. The CDR3 coding sequence is TGCGCCAGCAGCCGGGAGCCCGGGGATACTGAAGCTTTCTTT.